This passage covers 20 T cell receptor beta chains from one sample sequenced in a study of blood T cell repertoires in COVID-19. The method was immunoSEQ multiplex PCR; TCRdb's version includes in-frame clones alone and lacks a portion of them. The sample carries roughly 250,000 clones, about 83% recorded once. The material sequenced was peripheral blood. These TCRs come from a man over 45 with acute or convalescent COVID-19.

The rearrangement joins TRBV9 to TRBJ2-3; D possibly corresponds to TRBD2 (6 bases). The CDR3 runs 13 residues. Trimming left V 0 bases short and J 6 bases short, with 8 bases between. Germline CDR1 is SGDLS and CDR2 is YYNGEE. This CDR3 reads CASSVGGGDTQYF. The CDR3 nucleotides are TGTGCCAGCAGCGTAGGAGGAGGGGATACGCAGTATTTT.

This clone was observed a single time. CDR3 loop: CATSRDRVEETQYF. CDR3 sequence (DNA): TGTGCCACCAGCAGAGACCGGGTCGAGGAGACCCAGTACTTC. This chain uses TRBV15 with TRBJ2-5; no firm D call. This CDR3 contains 14 residues. V dropped 0 bases and J dropped 5 bases, with 10 bases sitting between them. Germline loops: CDR1 LNHNV, CDR2 YYDKDF (reference sequence).

The chain recombines TRBV3-1 (or the pseudogene TRBV3-2) with TRBJ1-5, with a weak D call TRBD1 (6 bases). The CDR3 length is 15 residues. Per the germline V gene, CDR1 is LGHDT and CDR2 is YNNKEL (reference sequence). Trimming removed 3 bases from V and 5 bases from J, with 14 bases in between. This CDR3 is CASSHRQTGDQPQHF. The CDR3 bases are TGTGCCAGCAGCCACCGACAGACAGGCGATCAGCCCCAGCATTTT.

The V call is TRBV18, the J call TRBJ1-2; tentatively, D is TRBD1 (6 bases). This CDR3 is built from 14 residues. Germline V CDR1 and CDR2: KGHSH, LQKENI. V lost 6 bases and J lost 5, with 16 bases in between. The CDR3 loop reads CASSSEAGTYGYTF. The CDR3 nucleotides are TGTGCCAGCTCCTCGGAGGCAGGGACATATGGCTACACCTTC.

About this clone itself: At one boundary the junction diverges from the germline segment, which might be a read error. This chain uses TRBV6-5 with TRBJ1-1, with D perhaps TRBD1 (6 bases). Germline lookup yields CDR1 MNHEY and CDR2 SVGAGI. The CDR3 covers 15 residues. CDR3 amino acids: CASSSGGLMNTEAFF. The CDR3 nucleotides are TGTGCCAGCAGTTCCGGGGGGCTTATGAATACTGAAGCTTTCTTT.

The gene calls are TRBV3-1 (or the pseudogene TRBV3-2) and TRBJ2-4, with D maybe TRBD2 (5 bases). In germline, CDR1 is LGHDT, CDR2 YNNKEL (reference sequence). V shed 0 bases and J shed 4 bases, with 10 bases lying between them. The CDR3 is 15 residues long. CDR3 sequence: CASSQDAGPKNIQYF. CDR3 DNA: TGTGCCAGCAGCCAAGACGCGGGCCCTAAAAACATTCAGTACTTC.

The chain carries TRBV2 and TRBJ2-7; 7 nucleotides agree with TRBD1. With 6 bases clipped from V and 4 bases from J, the junction kept 6 bases outside the gene matches. Germline V CDR1 and CDR2: SNHLY, FYNNEI. The CDR3 covers 13 residues. The CDR3, as DNA: TGTGCCAGCAGCCGGGACAGCCCATACGAGCAGTACTTC. Protein product: CASSRDSPYEQYF.

This clone was observed a few times. The V call is TRBV27, the J call TRBJ1-1, with D possibly TRBD1 on 6 matching bases. The CDR3 has 12 amino acids. Germline V CDR1 and CDR2: MNHEY, SMNVEV (reference sequence). The V end was cut by 5 bases, the J end by 6 bases, with 10 bases between. This chain's CDR3 is CASSHPGAEAFF. In nucleotides, the CDR3 is TGTGCCAGCAGTCACCCAGGGGCTGAAGCTTTCTTT.

The chain links TRBV9 to TRBJ1-2, with a tentative D call TRBD1 (6 bases). The V gene's germline CDR1 is SGDLS and CDR2 YYNGEE. Trimming stripped 4 bases from V and 7 bases from J, with 17 bases between. There are 14 residues in the CDR3. The chain's CDR3 is CASSKRTGNFGYTF. The CDR3 DNA is TGTGCCAGCAGCAAACGAACAGGGAATTTTGGCTACACCTTC.

The V and J genes are TRBV7-2 and TRBJ1-1; D ambiguous. Germline V lookup: CDR1 SGHTA, CDR2 FQGNSA. CDR3 size: 14 residues. Deletions cut 3 bases from V and 1 base from J, with 9 bases between. The CDR3 DNA follows: TGTGCCAGCAGCTTGGGCACCAGGAACACTGAAGCTTTCTTT. Translation gives CASSLGTRNTEAFF.

J is TRBJ2-5 and V is TRBV2; possibly TRBD2 for D (5 bases). V was clipped by 1 base and J by 0 bases, with 18 bases between them. Germline CDR1 is SNHLY and CDR2 is FYNNEI. The CDR3 extends over 18 amino acids. The CDR3, as DNA: TGTGCCAGCAGTGAAGGGTCGTACTTACTAGATAACCAAGAGACCCAGTACTTC. Translation: CASSEGSYLLDNQETQYF.

The chain links TRBV6-4 to TRBJ2-1; 8 nucleotides match TRBD2. CDR1 and CDR2 from the germline V gene are MRHNA and SNTAGT. The CDR3 is 17 residues long. J was trimmed by 0 bases and V by 4 bases; bases with no gene match: 8. The CDR3 protein is CASSVSGAFSSYNEQFF. The DNA of the CDR3 is TGTGCCAGCAGTGTTAGCGGGGCCTTCAGCTCCTACAATGAGCAGTTCTTC.

The chain has TRBV7-9 and TRBJ2-1; 8 bases are shared with TRBD2. Germline CDR1 reads SEHNR; CDR2 reads FQNEAQ (reference sequence). V lost 1 base and J lost 4; bases outside the gene matches: 3. This CDR3 has 15 amino acids. The CDR3 protein is CASSLGAGGYNEQFF. CDR3 bases: TGTGCCAGCAGCTTAGGCGCGGGGGGTTACAATGAGCAGTTCTTC.

CDR3 DNA sequence: TGCGCCAGCAGCTTGGCCGGGTGGGACGAGCAGTACTTC. Its protein is CASSLAGWDEQYF. The chain is built from TRBV5-1 and TRBJ2-7; D uncertain. Trimming took off 0 bases at V and 5 bases at J, with 9 bases between the two ends. The CDR3 totals 13 residues. From germline, CDR1 is SGHRS and CDR2 YFSETQ.

The chain recombines TRBV6-6 with TRBJ1-1; D is perhaps TRBD1 (6 bases). V was pared by 3 bases and J by 1 base, with 9 bases between. The germline V gene encodes CDR1 MNHNY and CDR2 SVGAGI (reference sequence). The CDR3 runs to 14 residues. DNA for the CDR3: TGTGCCAGCAGTTATTCACAGGGGAACACTGAAGCTTTCTTT. Amino acids: CASSYSQGNTEAFF.

This clone was counted only a few times. The chain links TRBV4-1 to TRBJ1-5, with D possibly TRBD1 on 5 matching bases. CDR3 size: 18 residues. The V gene's germline CDR1 is MGHRA and CDR2 YSYEKL. Trimming pared 1 base from V and 0 bases from J, leaving 16 bases between. CDR3 DNA sequence: TGCGCCAGCAGCCAAGTTTGGCAGGCAGGGCATAGCAATCAGCCCCAGCATTTT. The encoded protein is CASSQVWQAGHSNQPQHF.

The chain couples TRBV6-1 to TRBJ2-7; D remains ambiguous. Trimming removed 8 bases at V and 4 bases at J, with 18 bases between. The CDR3 covers 14 residues. Germline-derived CDR1 and CDR2 are MNHNS and SASEGT. CDR3 sequence: CASGPLAGYYEQYF. The CDR3 nucleotides are TGTGCCAGCGGCCCCCTCGCAGGTTATTACGAGCAGTACTTC.

The genes are TRBV10-3 and TRBJ2-5; 8 bases are shared with TRBD2. The V gene's germline CDR1 is ENHRY and CDR2 SYGVKD. With V trimmed by 4 bases and J by 2 bases, 3 bases remained unmatched. The CDR3 loop spans 14 amino acids. The CDR3 loop is CAISALAGQETQYF. CDR3 nucleotide sequence: TGTGCCATCAGTGCATTAGCGGGGCAAGAGACCCAGTACTTC.

This chain connects TRBV5-1 to TRBJ2-7, with TRBD1 matching 11 bases. The CDR3 length is 14 residues. The V segment lost 3 bases and the J segment 6 bases; nucleotides outside the gene matches: 5. From germline, CDR1 is SGHRS and CDR2 YFSETQ. The CDR3 loop is CASSWGTGGPEQYF. CDR3 in DNA: TGCGCCAGCAGCTGGGGGACAGGGGGACCCGAGCAGTACTTC.

The V call is TRBV7-3, the J call TRBJ2-1, with D unclear. The CDR3 runs 14 residues. In germline, CDR1 is SGHTA, CDR2 FQGTGA. Trimming left V 4 bases short and J 5 bases short, with 12 bases between. CDR3 coding DNA: TGTGCCAGCAGCTCCATGGCTCGGGACAATGAGCAGTTCTTC. It specifies CASSSMARDNEQFF.